This T cell receptor (beta chain) was profiled in a study of shared clonotypes between healthy human individuals. Study-wide results and caveats: Around 5% was the fraction of naive CD4 clonotypes found shared across a handful of donors.

V was pared by 8 bases and J by 2 bases, with 10 bases between. This CDR3 is 12 amino acids long. The V gene's germline CDR1 is WSHSY and CDR2 SAAADI. Clones were sequenced by immunoSEQ multiplex PCR, and TCRdb holds only the in-frame ones, with some missing. The repertoire consists of about 870,000 clones, with 80% to 95% occurring once and the leading ten covering 24%. Cells designated naive CD8 were CD45RO-negative and were positively selected for CCR7, with terminally differentiated effector memory CD45RA+ cells excluded. Turning to this clone: Antigen: not known.

The TCR originated in a man younger than 45 in good health. The rearrangement uses TRBV10-2 and TRBJ2-7; TRBD2 is a possible D gene (5 bases). Sequenced: naive CD8+ T cells sorted from blood. The CDR3 here is CASLSGAYEQYF. The CDR3 DNA follows: TGCGCCAGCTTATCCGGGGCCTACGAGCAGTACTTC.